This TCR beta chain came from a study of blood T cell repertoires in COVID-19. On the study more broadly: The cDNA or gDNA used as material had been derived from T cells, B-cell-depleted T cells, or PBMCs.

V was clipped by 0 bases and J by 5 bases, with 10 bases between them. CDR1 and CDR2 (germline): SNHLY, FYNNEI. This CDR3 has 14 amino acids. Data came from immunoSEQ multiplex PCR; TCRdb stores just in-frame clones and leaves some out. The table lists roughly 130,000 clones, roughly 80% of them singletons. Participant-given clinical history determined each cohort assignment. The rearrangement joins TRBV2 to TRBJ1-1; a possible D gene is TRBD1 (6 bases). The sequence came from a man in his fifties or sixties who had recovered from COVID-19. The sample was PBMCs or T cells enriched from blood (not recorded which). The CDR3 DNA reads TGTGCCAGCAGTGAAGCGGAGGGGGGGACTGAAGCTTTCTTT. Amino acid sequence: CASSEAEGGTEAFF.